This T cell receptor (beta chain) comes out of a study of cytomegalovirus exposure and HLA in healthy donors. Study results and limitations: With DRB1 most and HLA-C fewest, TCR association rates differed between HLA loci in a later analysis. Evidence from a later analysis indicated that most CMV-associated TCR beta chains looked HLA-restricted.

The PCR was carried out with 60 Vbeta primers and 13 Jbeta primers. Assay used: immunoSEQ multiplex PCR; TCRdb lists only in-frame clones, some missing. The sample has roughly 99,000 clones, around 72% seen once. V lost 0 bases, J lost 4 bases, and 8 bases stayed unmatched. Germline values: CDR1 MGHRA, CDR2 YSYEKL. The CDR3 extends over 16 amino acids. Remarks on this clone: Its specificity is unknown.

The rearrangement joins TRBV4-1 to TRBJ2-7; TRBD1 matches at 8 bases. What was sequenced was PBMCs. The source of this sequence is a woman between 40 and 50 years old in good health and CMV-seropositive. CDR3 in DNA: TGCGCCAGCAGCCAAGATATTCAGGGGGCAAGGTACGAGCAGTACTTC. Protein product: CASSQDIQGARYEQYF.